Presented here are 8 T cell receptor beta chains from one specimen sequenced in a study of human thymus T cells. Resections obtained during corrective heart surgery supplied the thymus tissue. The data were produced by immunoSEQ multiplex PCR, yet TCRdb's version contains in-frame clones alone and is incomplete. The sample lists 78,000 or so clones; roughly 97% were seen once. The source material was thymus tissue. These receptors were obtained from a boy younger than two with a congenital heart defect but otherwise immunologically healthy.

A single count supports this clone. The chain has TRBV19 and TRBJ1-1; no reliable D call. The CDR3 contains 17 residues. CDR1 LNHDA and CDR2 SQIVND come from the germline V gene (reference sequence). Trimming removed 2 bases at V and 4 bases at J, with 20 bases between. The CDR3 coding sequence is TGTGCCAGTAGTATAAGATCGCATTTAAGGCGGAGCACTGAAGCTTTCTTT. Protein: CASSIRSHLRRSTEAFF.

The rearrangement links TRBV30 to TRBJ2-7; 7 bases align to TRBD1. The junction had 3 bases not matched to a gene; V was cut back by 2 bases and J by 2 bases. Per the germline V gene, CDR1 is GTSNPN and CDR2 is SVGIG (reference sequence). The CDR3 is 13 residues long. The CDR3 region has the DNA TGTGCCTGGAGTAGACAGGGTCCCTACGAGCAGTACTTC. This codes for CAWSRQGPYEQYF. The full variable domain, completed using reference TRBV30 and TRBJ2-7, is SQTIHQWPATLVQPVGSPLSLECTVEGTSNPNLYWYRQAAGRGLQLLFYSVGIGQISSEVPQNLSASRPQDRQFILSSKKLLLSDSGFYLCAWSRQGPYEQYFGPGTRLTVT.

The CDR3 sequence is CASSQSDRGPVTHYTGELFF. CDR3 bases: TGTGCCAGCAGCCAATCGGACAGGGGGCCGGTCACACACTACACCGGGGAGCTGTTTTTT. The V call is TRBV4-2, the J call TRBJ2-2; 11 bases match TRBD1. The germline CDR1 and CDR2 sequences are LGHNA and YNFKEQ. With 2 bases clipped from V and 3 bases from J, the junction kept 14 bases outside the gene matches. The CDR3 length is 20 residues.

This chain joins TRBV7-8 and TRBJ1-2, with a possible D match to TRBD1 (6 bases). Germline-derived CDR1 and CDR2 are SGHVS and FQNEAQ. The length of the CDR3 is 19 residues. Deletions cut 1 base from V and 4 bases from J, with 25 bases between. As DNA, the CDR3 is TGTGCCAGCAGCTTAGGTGCGGCAGGACAGTATTACGGAGGCTATGGCTACACCTTC. This gives the protein CASSLGAAGQYYGGYGYTF. The full variable domain, rest sourced from reference TRBV7-8 and TRBJ1-2, is GAGVSQSPRYKVAKRGQDVALRCDPISGHVSLFWYQQALGQGPEFLTYFQNEAQLDKSGLPSDRFFAERPEGSVSTLKIQRTQQEDSAVYLCASSLGAAGQYYGGYGYTFGSGTRLTVV.

The chain has TRBV7-6 and TRBJ2-1; D is unclear. Germline lookup yields CDR1 SGHVS and CDR2 FNYEAQ. The V end lost 3 bases, the J end lost 7 bases, and 7 bases lay between the germline ends. This CDR3 is 12 amino acids long. The CDR3: CASSFRRNEQFF. Here the CDR3 DNA reads TGTGCCAGCAGCTTTCGGCGGAATGAGCAGTTCTTC. Together with reference TRBV7-6 and TRBJ2-1, the CDR3 gives the full variable domain: GAGVSQSPRYKVTKRGQDVALRCDPISGHVSLYWYRQALGQGPEFLTYFNYEAQQDKSGLPNDRFSAERPEGSISTLTIQRTEQRDSAMYRCASSFRRNEQFFGPGTRLTVL.

The V and J genes are TRBV4-3 and TRBJ1-1; D not certain. The CDR3 runs 16 residues. Germline V gene data show CDR1 as LGHNA and CDR2 as YSLEER. Trimming took off 1 base at V and 1 base at J, with 13 bases between the two ends. This CDR3 is CASSQAATGGNTEAFF. For the CDR3, the DNA is TGCGCCAGCAGCCAAGCGGCTACCGGTGGGAACACTGAAGCTTTCTTT.

This clone appeared a single time. DNA for the CDR3: TGTGCCACCAGCAGAGATGGCCGCCGAACCCGAAGCGGGGACCAAGAGACCCAGTACTTC. Translated: CATSRDGRRTRSGDQETQYF. The chain employs TRBV15 and TRBJ2-5, with TRBD2 matching over 7 bases. The ends lost 0 bases at V and 0 bases at J; junction bases unmatched: 16. Germline-derived CDR1 and CDR2 are LNHNV and YYDKDF (reference sequence). This CDR3 spans 20 amino acids.

V is TRBV10-1 and J is TRBJ2-7; TRBD1 is a possible D gene (6 bases). V was trimmed by 0 bases and J by 3 bases, leaving 24 bases between them. The CDR3 length is 19 residues. CDR1 is WNHNN, CDR2 SYGVQD, per germline (reference sequence). The CDR3 here is CASSESISFQGHFCYEQYF. The CDR3 DNA reads TGCGCCAGCAGTGAGTCCATCTCGTTTCAGGGGCACTTTTGCTACGAGCAGTACTTC.